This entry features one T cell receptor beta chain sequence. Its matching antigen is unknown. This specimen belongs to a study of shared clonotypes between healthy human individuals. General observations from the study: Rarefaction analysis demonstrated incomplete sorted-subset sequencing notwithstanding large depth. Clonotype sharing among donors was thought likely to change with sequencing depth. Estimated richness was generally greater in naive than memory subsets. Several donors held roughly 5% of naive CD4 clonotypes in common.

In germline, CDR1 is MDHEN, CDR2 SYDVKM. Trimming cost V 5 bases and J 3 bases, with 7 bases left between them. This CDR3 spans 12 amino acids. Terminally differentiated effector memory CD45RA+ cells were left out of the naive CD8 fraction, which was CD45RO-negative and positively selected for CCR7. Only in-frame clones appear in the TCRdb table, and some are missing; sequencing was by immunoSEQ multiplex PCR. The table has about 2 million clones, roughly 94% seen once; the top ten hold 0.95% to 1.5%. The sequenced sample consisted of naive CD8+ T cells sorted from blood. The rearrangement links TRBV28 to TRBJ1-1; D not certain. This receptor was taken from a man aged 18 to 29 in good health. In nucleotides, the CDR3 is TGTGCCAGCAGTCTGCCTTACACTGAAGCTTTCTTT. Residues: CASSLPYTEAFF. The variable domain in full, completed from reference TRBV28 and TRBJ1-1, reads DVKVTQSSRYLVKRTGEKVFLECVQDMDHENMFWYRQDPGLGLRLIYFSYDVKMKEKGDIPEGYSVSREKKERFSLILESASTNQTSMYLCASSLPYTEAFFGQGTRLTVV.